This T cell receptor beta chain was profiled in a study of tumor-infiltrating lymphocytes in primary liver carcinoma. Unsorted whole blood yielded blood RNA, and germline DNA was extracted as well. Collected before surgery were roughly 3.9 milliliters of peripheral blood. Study-level results: Reduced overlap was seen in tumor-adjacent and tumor-blood pairs versus tumor region pairs.

Germline loops: CDR1 MGHRA, CDR2 YSYEKL. The CDR3 has 18 amino acids. V trimming: 0 bases; J trimming: 1 base; junction bases outside the gene matches: 6. From around 500 ng total RNA, TCR beta cDNA was generated with a primer in the constant region. Construction of TCR beta libraries relied on three successive nested multiplex PCR rounds employing slightly modified ARM-PCR. Each of the first two PCR rounds ran approximately 10 cycles with TRBV1-TRBV30 forward and C-beta reverse primers. TCRdb reprocessed the multiplex PCR reads via MiXCR and lists one record per CDR3 protein. The sample has 300,000 to 350,000 distinct CDR3 sequences, about two thirds seen once. This clonotype was detected only a few times. The target antigen is unknown.

Material for sequencing was peripheral blood. This TCR was recovered from a man between 40 and 49 years old with primary liver carcinoma and hepatitis B virus infection. V is TRBV4-1 and J is TRBJ2-2; 9 nucleotides match TRBD1. CDR3 coding DNA: TGCGCCAGCAGCCAAGACTTCGCGGGACAGGGGAACACCGGGGAGCTGTTTTTT. Residues: CASSQDFAGQGNTGELFF.